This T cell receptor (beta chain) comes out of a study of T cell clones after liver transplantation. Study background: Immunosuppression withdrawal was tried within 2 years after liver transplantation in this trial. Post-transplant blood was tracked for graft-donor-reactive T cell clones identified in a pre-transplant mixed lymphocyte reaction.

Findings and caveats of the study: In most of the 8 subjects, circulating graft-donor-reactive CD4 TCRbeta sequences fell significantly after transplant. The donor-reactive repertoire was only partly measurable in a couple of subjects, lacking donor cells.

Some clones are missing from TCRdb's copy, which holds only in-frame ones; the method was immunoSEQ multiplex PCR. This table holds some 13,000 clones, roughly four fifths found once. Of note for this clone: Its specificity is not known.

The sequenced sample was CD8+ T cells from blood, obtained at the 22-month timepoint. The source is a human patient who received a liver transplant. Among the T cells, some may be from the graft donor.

Here the CDR3 reads CASSSLPGTSGPNTEYEQYF. The CDR3 region has the DNA TGTGCCAGCAGCTCTCTCCCGGGGACTAGCGGGCCAAATACTGAGTACGAGCAGTACTTC. The rearrangement links TRBV27 to TRBJ2-7, with 12 bases matching TRBD2. This CDR3 region has 20 residues. Looked up from germline, CDR1 is MNHEY and CDR2 is SMNVEV (reference sequence). V trimming: 6 bases; J trimming: 4 bases; junction bases outside the gene matches: 22.